This T cell receptor (beta chain) was captured in a study of a mutant IDH1 vaccine in newly diagnosed glioma. Across the study: Patients were started on vaccination 4-6 weeks after radiotherapy alone, or with temozolomide cycles. Most patients had radiochemotherapy with temozolomide before enrollment; others had one alone.

Notes on this clone: Its specificity is unknown.

Germline V gene lookup returns CDR1 MNHEY and CDR2 SMNVEV (reference sequence). Trimming removed 2 bases from V and 5 bases from J, with 9 bases in between. CDR3 size: 14 residues. Time point specified: week 35, safety follow-up. Vaccine doses each comprised 300 ug of mutant IDH1 20-mer peptide, with topical imiquimod. Repertoires were generated with immunoSEQ multiplex PCR, while TCRdb's copy carries only in-frame clones and drops some. Here the sample spans tens of thousands of clones, around 84% being singletons. The genes are TRBV27 and TRBJ1-4; no definite D call. The material was PBMCs, obtained from a glioma patient whose treatment included an IDH1 peptide vaccine. This receptor was identified in a man aged 30 to 39 with glioma. This CDR3 is CASSLTHINEKLFF. The CDR3 region has the DNA TGTGCCAGCAGTTTAACACACATCAATGAAAAACTGTTTTTT.